What follows are 17 T cell receptor beta chains derived from one specimen sequenced in a study of OX40 agonist ivuxolimab in advanced cancers. Sequencing used immunoSEQ multiplex PCR; TCRdb keeps in-frame clones, though not all of them. The table lists approximately 73,000 clones, 75% to 90% of them singletons. The source material was CD4+ or CD8+ T cells sorted from blood, sampled in a trial of the OX40 agonist ivuxolimab. All receptors come from an adult with an advanced solid tumor such as melanoma, head and neck, liver or kidney cancer.

The J gene is TRBJ1-1, the V gene TRBV6-1, with a possible D match to TRBD1 (5 bases). Between the trimmed V and J ends, which lost 6 bases and 1 base, there was a span of 9 bases. Germline lookup yields CDR1 MNHNS and CDR2 SASEGT. The CDR3 contains 13 residues. CDR3 loop: CASSQRGNTEAFF. CDR3 coding DNA: TGTGCCAGCAGCCAGAGGGGGAACACTGAAGCTTTCTTT.

This clone was seen just once. J is TRBJ2-1 and V is TRBV28, with 12 bases matching TRBD2. The CDR3 covers 15 residues. Germline CDR1 MDHEN, CDR2 SYDVKM. V dropped 2 bases and J dropped 9; count of bases not matched to a gene: 5. The CDR3 nucleotides read TGTGCCAGCAGTTTACTAGCGGGGGGGCCCCGTGAGCAGTTCTTC. As protein: CASSLLAGGPREQFF.

J is TRBJ1-6 and V is TRBV5-1; D not certain. This CDR3 is 16 amino acids long. Trimming shortened V by 0 bases and J by 7 bases, and 14 bases separated the two germline ends. Germline CDR1 SGHRS, CDR2 YFSETQ. The CDR3 sequence is CASSLGPGQGNSPLHF. As DNA, the CDR3 is TGCGCCAGCAGCTTGGGGCCGGGCCAAGGGAATTCACCCCTCCACTTT.

The chain combines TRBV7-2 with TRBJ1-1, with D tentatively TRBD1 (5 bases). The CDR3 spans 14 residues. The germline V and J ends were trimmed by 5 bases and 3 bases, with 13 bases remaining between them. Germline V lookup: CDR1 SGHTA, CDR2 FQGNSA. The CDR3 nucleotides are TGTGCCAGCAGCCCGGCGGGAGGGGACACTGAAGCTTTCTTT. This translates into CASSPAGGDTEAFF.

The chain links TRBV7-9 to TRBJ2-4; D gene ambiguous. Per the germline V gene, CDR1 is SEHNR and CDR2 is FQNEAQ (reference sequence). The CDR3 runs 12 residues. V lost 5 bases and J 8 bases, leaving 10 bases between the germline ends. CDR3 bases: TGTGCCAGCAGCCCACTGGGTGACATTCAGTACTTC. Translated: CASSPLGDIQYF.

V and J are TRBV11-2 and TRBJ2-7; 7 bases agree with TRBD1. This CDR3 contains 15 residues. With 1 base clipped from V and 3 bases from J, the junction kept 6 bases outside the gene matches. Germline V gene lookup returns CDR1 SGHAT and CDR2 FQNNGV. The CDR3 region has the DNA TGTGCCAGCAGCTTAGGACAGGGTCGGGGCTACGAGCAGTACTTC. Its protein is CASSLGQGRGYEQYF.

A word on this clone: The sample carries other DNA sequences with the same CDR3. The V and J genes are TRBV11-1 and TRBJ2-7; 7 positions match TRBD1. V lost 1 base and J lost 0; bases outside the gene matches: 3. Per the germline V gene, CDR1 is SGHAT and CDR2 is FQDESV (reference sequence). The CDR3 covers 15 residues. The CDR3 spells CASSLEGQSSYEQYF. The CDR3 DNA is TGTGCCAGCAGCTTAGAGGGACAGAGCTCCTACGAGCAGTACTTC.

This sequence joins TRBV7-9 and TRBJ2-3, with 14 nucleotides matching TRBD2. Germline-derived CDR1 and CDR2 are SEHNR and FQNEAQ (reference sequence). V trimming: 3 bases; J trimming: 6 bases; junction bases outside the gene matches: 8. There are 17 residues in the CDR3. CDR3 in DNA: TGTGCCAGCAGCTTGACTAGCGGGGGGGCCCGGTTTGATACGCAGTATTTT. Amino acids: CASSLTSGGARFDTQYF.

The gene calls are TRBV6-5 and TRBJ1-6, with D possibly matching TRBD1 (5 bases). The ends were cut back, 6 bases at V and 10 bases at J, with 13 bases in the middle. Germline CDR1 is MNHEY and CDR2 is SVGAGI. There are 13 residues in the CDR3. For the CDR3, the DNA is TGTGCCAGCAGCTATGCCAGGGAGTCACCCCTCCACTTT. Translating it yields CASSYARESPLHF.

This chain joins TRBV5-4 and TRBJ1-2; D might be TRBD1 (6 bases). The CDR3 spans 15 residues. The ends were cut back, 2 bases at V and 6 bases at J, with 17 bases in the middle. Germline loops: CDR1 SGHNT, CDR2 YYREEE (reference sequence). CDR3 residues: CASSFPAGGGDGYTF. The CDR3 region has the DNA TGTGCCAGCAGCTTCCCCGCGGGGGGCGGAGATGGCTACACCTTC.

The J gene is TRBJ2-7, the V gene TRBV28; TRBD1 or TRBD2 may be the D gene (5 bases each). The germline V and J ends were trimmed by 8 bases and 6 bases, with 14 bases remaining between them. The germline V gene has CDR1 MDHEN and CDR2 SYDVKM. The CDR3 totals 12 residues. The CDR3 coding sequence is TGTGCCAGCCGGGACGGTAGGGGCGAGCAGTACTTC. Its protein product is CASRDGRGEQYF.

This chain uses TRBV13 with TRBJ1-6; 7 positions agree with TRBD1. Looked up from germline, CDR1 is PRHDT and CDR2 is FYEKMQ (reference sequence). The CDR3 spans 15 residues. The V segment lost 1 base and the J segment 7 bases; nucleotides outside the gene matches: 4. CDR3 in amino acids: CASSLERGQNSPLHF. The CDR3 DNA is TGTGCCAGCAGCTTAGAGAGGGGGCAGAATTCACCCCTCCACTTT.

The chain joins TRBV20-1 to TRBJ2-7; the D is unclear. Per the germline V gene, CDR1 is DFQATT and CDR2 is SNEGSKA (reference sequence). This CDR3 is built from 11 residues. V lost 1 base to trimming and J lost 1 base, with 2 bases between them. CDR3 bases: TGCAGTGCTAGAGTATCCTACGAGCAGTACTTC. It specifies CSARVSYEQYF.

This clone was counted once. The V gene is TRBV28, the J gene TRBJ1-4; 8 positions agree with TRBD1. The CDR3 is made up of 15 amino acids. Trimming at V came to 6 bases and at J to 0 bases, leaving 3 bases not matched to a gene. The germline V gene encodes CDR1 MDHEN and CDR2 SYDVKM. The DNA for the CDR3 is TGTGCCAGCAGCTCGACAGGGGCAACTAATGAAAAACTGTTTTTT. Its translation: CASSSTGATNEKLFF.

This chain links TRBV28 with TRBJ2-5; TRBD2 matches 13 bases. J was trimmed by 2 bases and V by 5 bases; bases with no gene match: 14. The CDR3 loop spans 19 amino acids. Germline V gives CDR1 MDHEN, CDR2 SYDVKM. This CDR3 is CASSPRLAGGPRSQETQYF. The DNA of the CDR3 is TGTGCCAGCAGTCCCAGACTAGCGGGGGGCCCCAGATCTCAAGAGACCCAGTACTTC.

The J gene is TRBJ2-7, the V gene TRBV7-2; TRBD1 is a possible D gene (6 bases). Germline CDR1 and CDR2: SGHTA and FQGNSA. This CDR3 contains 14 residues. Deletions cut 1 base from V and 1 base from J, with 8 bases between. CDR3 sequence reads: CASSLGTASYEQYF. The DNA of the CDR3 is TGTGCCAGCAGCTTAGGGACAGCTTCCTACGAGCAGTACTTC.

The chain couples TRBV28 to TRBJ2-5; 9 bases are a match to TRBD1. Germline assignment: CDR1 MDHEN and CDR2 SYDVKM. With V trimmed by 8 bases and J by 5 bases, 9 bases remained unmatched. The CDR3 covers 14 residues. CDR3 DNA sequence: TGTGCCAGCTCAAGGAGGACAGGGGAGGAGACCCAGTACTTC. Its translation: CASSRRTGEETQYF.